This T cell receptor (beta chain) was captured in a study of T cell repertoires in cytomegalovirus infection (dated by TCRdb to the late 2010s). With respect to the entire study: Donor HLA type was relevant to the analysis, because carriage of CMV infection together with the matching HLA type was indicated by public TCR beta signatures. Study-wide findings and limitations: In both this cohort and an independent cohort of over 350 donors, the cumulative frequency of public TCR beta family members distinguished carriers of CMV infection plus the relevant HLA type. The ex vivo response was dominated by HLA-C-restricted CMV-specific TCR beta clonotypes, and the single most frequent clonotype in two of eight donors was supplied by these HLA-C-restricted clonotypes.

V is clipped by 5 bases and J by 8 bases, and the sequence between their germline boundaries is 24 bases long. The CDR3 holds 17 amino acids from the cysteine to the phenylalanine. Only the CDR3 portion is preserved as DNA: 51 bases, with reading frame beginning at the first base. Reading the germline V gene gives CDR1 SNHLY and CDR2 FYNNEI. Concerning this clonotype itself: The specificity of this receptor is unknown. Per-base quality was not reported, and no clone a single base away is much larger than it.

TCRdb shows the sequencer as Illumina HiSeq 1500. Clones were called with MiXCR by TCRdb after fastp trimmed the public reads at Q25, and only in-frame beta chains were retained. Here each entry gathers all rows of one CDR3 protein and keeps the most common genes and DNA. The sample table records around 130,000 distinct CDR3 sequences; roughly 9% of these occur just once. The ten largest clones represent about 9.4% of the sample. The sequencing input was PBMCs. Recombination connected TRBV2 to TRBJ1-4, with TRBD1 perhaps the D gene, on 6 matching bases. The source of this sequence is a human donor in good health (CMV status not recorded). Some clones in this sample may be carry-over from other donors' samples. The DNA sequence reads TGTGCCAGCAGTAAGGACATACCGATTACCGGGGGCGAAAAACTGTTTTTT. Translated, it reads CASSKDIPITGGEKLFF. When the CDR3 is completed using the reference TRBV2 and TRBJ1-4 genes on either side, the full variable domain is EPEVTQTPSHQVTQMGQEVILRCVPISNHLYFYWYRQILGQKVEFLVSFYNNEISEKSEIFDDQFSVERPDGSNFTLKIRSTKLEDSAMYFCASSKDIPITGGEKLFFGSGTQLSVL.